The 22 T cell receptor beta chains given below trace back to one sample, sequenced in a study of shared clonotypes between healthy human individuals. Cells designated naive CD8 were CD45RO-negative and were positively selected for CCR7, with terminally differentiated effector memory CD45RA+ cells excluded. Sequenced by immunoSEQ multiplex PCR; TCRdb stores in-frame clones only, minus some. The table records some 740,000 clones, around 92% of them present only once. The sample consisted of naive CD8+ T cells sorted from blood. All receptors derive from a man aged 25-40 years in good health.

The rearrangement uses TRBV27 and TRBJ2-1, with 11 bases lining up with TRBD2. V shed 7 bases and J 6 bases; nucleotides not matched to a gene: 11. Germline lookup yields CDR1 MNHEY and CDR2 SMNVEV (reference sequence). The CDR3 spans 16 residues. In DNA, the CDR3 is TGTGCCAGCACCCTTTTGGGGGGACTAGCGGTCAATGAGCAGTTCTTC. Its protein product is CASTLLGGLAVNEQFF.

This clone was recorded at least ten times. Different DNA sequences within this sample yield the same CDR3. In DNA form, the CDR3 reads TGTGCCTGGTCTGGACCATCCTACGAGCAGTACTTC. This gives the protein CAWSGPSYEQYF. The chain has TRBV30 and TRBJ2-7; D call uncertain. The ends were cut back, 5 bases at V and 1 base at J, with 9 bases in the middle. CDR1 is GTSNPN and CDR2 is SVGIG in the germline V gene (reference sequence). The CDR3 loop spans 12 amino acids.

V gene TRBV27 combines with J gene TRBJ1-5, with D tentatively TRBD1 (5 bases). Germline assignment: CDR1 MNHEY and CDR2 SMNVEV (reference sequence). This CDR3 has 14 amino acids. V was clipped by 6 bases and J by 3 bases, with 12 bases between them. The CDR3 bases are TGTGCCAGCAGAACGGGACCCAACAATCAGCCCCAGCATTTT. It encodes CASRTGPNNQPQHF.

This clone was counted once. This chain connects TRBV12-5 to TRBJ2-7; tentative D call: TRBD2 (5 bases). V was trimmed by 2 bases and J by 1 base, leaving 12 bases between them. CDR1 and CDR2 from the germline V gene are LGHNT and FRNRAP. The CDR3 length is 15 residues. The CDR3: CASGLWTLLSYEQYF. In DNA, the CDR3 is TGTGCTAGTGGTTTGTGGACTCTGTTATCCTACGAGCAGTACTTC.

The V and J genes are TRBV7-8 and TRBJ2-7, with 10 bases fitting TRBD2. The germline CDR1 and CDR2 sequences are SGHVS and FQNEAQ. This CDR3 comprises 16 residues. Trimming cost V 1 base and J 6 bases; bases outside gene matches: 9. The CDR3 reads CASSLVSSGSFGEQYF. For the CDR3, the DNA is TGTGCCAGCAGCTTAGTCTCTAGCGGGAGCTTTGGCGAGCAGTACTTC.

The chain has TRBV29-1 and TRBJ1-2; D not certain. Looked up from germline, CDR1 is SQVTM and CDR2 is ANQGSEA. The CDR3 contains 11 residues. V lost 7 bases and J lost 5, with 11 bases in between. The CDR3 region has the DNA TGCAGCGCAGAAAGTCTTTATGGCTACACCTTC. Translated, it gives CSAESLYGYTF.

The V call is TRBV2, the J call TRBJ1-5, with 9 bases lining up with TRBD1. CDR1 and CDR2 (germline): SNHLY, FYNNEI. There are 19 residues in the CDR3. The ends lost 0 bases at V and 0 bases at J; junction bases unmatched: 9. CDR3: CASSEAVGTGLYSNQPQHF. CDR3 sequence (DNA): TGTGCCAGCAGTGAAGCGGTTGGGACAGGGCTTTATAGCAATCAGCCCCAGCATTTT.

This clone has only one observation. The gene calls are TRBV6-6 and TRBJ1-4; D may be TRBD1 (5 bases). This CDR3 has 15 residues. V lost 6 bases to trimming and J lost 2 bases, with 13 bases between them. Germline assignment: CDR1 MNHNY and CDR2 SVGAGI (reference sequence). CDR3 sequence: CASSPRGDTNEKLFF. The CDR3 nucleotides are TGTGCCAGCAGCCCCCGAGGGGATACTAATGAAAAACTGTTTTTT.

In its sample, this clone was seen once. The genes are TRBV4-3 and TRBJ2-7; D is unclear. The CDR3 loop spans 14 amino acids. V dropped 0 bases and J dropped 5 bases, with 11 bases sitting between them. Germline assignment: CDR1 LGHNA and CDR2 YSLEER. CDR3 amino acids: CASSQEGQVNEQYF. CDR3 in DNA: TGCGCCAGCAGCCAAGAAGGCCAGGTTAACGAGCAGTACTTC.

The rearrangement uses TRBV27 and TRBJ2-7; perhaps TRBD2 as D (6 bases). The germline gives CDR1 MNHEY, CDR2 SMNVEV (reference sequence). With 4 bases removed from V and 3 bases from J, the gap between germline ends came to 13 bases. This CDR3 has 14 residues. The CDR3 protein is CASSYGGASYEQYF. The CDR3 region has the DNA TGTGCCAGCAGTTACGGGGGTGCCAGCTACGAGCAGTACTTC.

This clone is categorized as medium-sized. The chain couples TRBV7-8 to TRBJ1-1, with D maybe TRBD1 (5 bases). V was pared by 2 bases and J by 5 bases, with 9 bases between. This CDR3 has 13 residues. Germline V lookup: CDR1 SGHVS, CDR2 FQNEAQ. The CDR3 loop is CASSLQGRTEAFF. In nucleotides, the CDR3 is TGTGCCAGCAGCTTACAGGGACGGACTGAAGCTTTCTTT.

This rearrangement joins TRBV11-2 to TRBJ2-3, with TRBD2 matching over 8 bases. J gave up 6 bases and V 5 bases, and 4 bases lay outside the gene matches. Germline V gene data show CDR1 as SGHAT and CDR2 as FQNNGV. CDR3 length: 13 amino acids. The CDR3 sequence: CASSDGLADTQYF. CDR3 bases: TGTGCCAGCAGCGACGGACTAGCCGATACGCAGTATTTT.

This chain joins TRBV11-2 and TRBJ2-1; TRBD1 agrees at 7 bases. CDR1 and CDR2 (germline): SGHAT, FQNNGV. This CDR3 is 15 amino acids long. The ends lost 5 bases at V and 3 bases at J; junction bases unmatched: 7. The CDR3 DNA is TGTGCCAGCAGCCCGGGGACAGCTGGCTACAATGAGCAGTTCTTC. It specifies CASSPGTAGYNEQFF.

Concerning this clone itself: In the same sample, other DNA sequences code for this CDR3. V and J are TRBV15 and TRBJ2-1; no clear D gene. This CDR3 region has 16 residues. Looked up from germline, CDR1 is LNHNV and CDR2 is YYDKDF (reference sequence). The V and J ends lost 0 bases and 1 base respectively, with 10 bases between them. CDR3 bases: TGTGCCACCAGCAGAGATCGTGGCGGATCCTACAATGAGCAGTTCTTC. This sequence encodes CATSRDRGGSYNEQFF.

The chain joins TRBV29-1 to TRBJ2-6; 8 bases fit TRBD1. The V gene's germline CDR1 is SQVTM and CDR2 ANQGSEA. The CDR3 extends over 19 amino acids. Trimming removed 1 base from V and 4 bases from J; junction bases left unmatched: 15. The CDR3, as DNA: TGCAGCGTTGAAGGGCAACCAGGGGGCGTATCGTCCGGGGCCAACGTCCTGACTTTC. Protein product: CSVEGQPGGVSSGANVLTF.

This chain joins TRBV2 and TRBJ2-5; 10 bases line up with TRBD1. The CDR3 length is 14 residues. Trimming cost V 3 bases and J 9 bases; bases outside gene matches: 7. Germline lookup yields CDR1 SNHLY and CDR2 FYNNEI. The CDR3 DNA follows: TGTGCCAGCAGTGAGGGACAGGGGTCCCAGGCCCAGTACTTC. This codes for CASSEGQGSQAQYF.

The CDR3 DNA reads as TGTGCCAGCAGTCCGACTAGCGGGAGGAGCAATGAGCAGTTCTTC. Protein: CASSPTSGRSNEQFF. The V gene is TRBV27, the J gene TRBJ2-1, with TRBD2 matching over 13 bases. Germline CDR1 reads MNHEY; CDR2 reads SMNVEV (reference sequence). Trimming took 5 bases from V and 6 from J; bases not matched to a gene: 4. The CDR3 has 15 amino acids.

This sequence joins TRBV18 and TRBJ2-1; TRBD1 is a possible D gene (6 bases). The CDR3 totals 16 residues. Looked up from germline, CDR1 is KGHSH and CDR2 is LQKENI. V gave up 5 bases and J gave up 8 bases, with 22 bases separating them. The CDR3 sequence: CASSAQGVSTVDEQFF. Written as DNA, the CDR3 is TGTGCCAGCTCAGCACAGGGTGTTAGTACGGTCGATGAGCAGTTCTTC.

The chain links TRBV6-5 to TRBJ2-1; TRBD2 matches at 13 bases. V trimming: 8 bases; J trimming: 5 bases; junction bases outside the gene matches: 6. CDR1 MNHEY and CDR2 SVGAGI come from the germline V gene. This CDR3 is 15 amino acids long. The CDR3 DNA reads TGTGCCAGCTCCCCACTAGCGGGAGGGAACAATGAGCAGTTCTTC. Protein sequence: CASSPLAGGNNEQFF.

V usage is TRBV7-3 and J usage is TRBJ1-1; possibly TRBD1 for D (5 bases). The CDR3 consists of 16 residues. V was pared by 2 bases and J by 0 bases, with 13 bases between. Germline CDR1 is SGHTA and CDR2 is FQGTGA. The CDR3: CASSLLRQIMNTEAFF. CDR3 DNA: TGTGCCAGCAGCTTACTACGACAGATCATGAACACTGAAGCTTTCTTT.

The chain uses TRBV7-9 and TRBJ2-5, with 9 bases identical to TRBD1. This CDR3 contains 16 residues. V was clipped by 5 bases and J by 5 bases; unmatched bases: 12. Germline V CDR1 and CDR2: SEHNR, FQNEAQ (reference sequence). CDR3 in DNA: TGTGCCAGCAGCCAAAACAGGGGGCATGAGAGGGAGACCCAGTACTTC. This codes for CASSQNRGHERETQYF. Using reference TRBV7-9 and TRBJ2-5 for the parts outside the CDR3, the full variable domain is DTGVSQNPRHKITKRGQNVTFRCDPISEHNRLYWYRQTLGQGPEFLTYFQNEAQLEKSRLLSDRFSAERPKGSFSTLEIQRTEQGDSAMYLCASSQNRGHERETQYFGPGTRLLVL.

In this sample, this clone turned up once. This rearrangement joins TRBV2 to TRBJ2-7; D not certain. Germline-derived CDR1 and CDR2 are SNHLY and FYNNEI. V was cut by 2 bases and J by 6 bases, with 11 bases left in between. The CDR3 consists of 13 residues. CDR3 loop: CASSEPVQAEQYF. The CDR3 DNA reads TGTGCCAGCAGTGAACCAGTCCAAGCCGAGCAGTACTTC.